Following are 15 T cell receptor beta chains from one sample sequenced in a study of OX40 agonist ivuxolimab in advanced cancers. Produced via immunoSEQ multiplex PCR; TCRdb's table is partial and in-frame only. The data contain 100,000 to 130,000 clones, 85% to 95% of them seen just once; the ten biggest clones take up 0.66%. The sequences come from CD4+ or CD8+ T cells sorted from blood, collected in a trial of the OX40 agonist ivuxolimab. The receptor source for this set is an adult with an advanced solid tumor such as melanoma, head and neck, liver or kidney cancer.

The J gene is TRBJ1-4, the V gene TRBV7-8; D call uncertain. CDR3 size: 14 residues. The V end lost 1 base, the J end lost 8 bases, and 11 bases lay between the germline ends. Germline V gene lookup returns CDR1 SGHVS and CDR2 FQNEAQ. The CDR3 here is CASSLGVVGEKLFF. The CDR3 nucleotides read TGTGCCAGCAGCTTAGGTGTAGTGGGCGAAAAACTGTTTTTT.

The chain is built from TRBV25-1 and TRBJ2-3; tentative D call: TRBD2 (5 bases). Trimming pared 5 bases from V and 4 bases from J, leaving 16 bases between. Germline CDR1 MGHDK, CDR2 SYGVNS. The CDR3 has 15 residues. The CDR3 DNA reads TGTGCCAGCAGTCCAGCTAGCCGCGAGTCAGATACGCAGTATTTT. As protein: CASSPASRESDTQYF.

The chain has TRBV4-2 and TRBJ2-5; D call uncertain. The V end was cut by 0 bases, the J end by 4 bases, with 15 bases between. Germline CDR1 is LGHNA and CDR2 is YNFKEQ. This CDR3 contains 16 residues. Here the CDR3 reads CASSQEEALRRETQYF. CDR3 DNA: TGTGCCAGCAGCCAAGAAGAGGCCCTAAGAAGAGAGACCCAGTACTTC.

The CDR3, as DNA: TGTGCCAGCAGTTACTTGGGGGCTGCTGAAGAGACCCAGTACTTC. It is translated as CASSYLGAAEETQYF. The rearrangement links TRBV6-6 to TRBJ2-5, with a weak D call TRBD1 (6 bases). With 1 base removed from V and 3 bases from J, the gap between germline ends came to 12 bases. This CDR3 comprises 15 residues. The germline CDR1 and CDR2 sequences are MNHNY and SVGAGI (reference sequence).

This chain links TRBV10-3 with TRBJ1-1, with a possible D match to TRBD1 (6 bases). Germline CDR1 is ENHRY and CDR2 is SYGVKD. The CDR3 sequence is 14 residues long. With 10 bases removed from V and 0 bases from J, the gap between germline ends came to 15 bases. CDR3 in amino acids: CATQRTALNTEAFF. As DNA, the CDR3 is TGTGCCACACAAAGGACAGCATTGAACACTGAAGCTTTCTTT.

The chain has TRBV4-1 and TRBJ1-5; 8 bases line up with TRBD1. The V gene's germline CDR1 is MGHRA and CDR2 YSYEKL. This CDR3 spans 15 amino acids. The V gene end was trimmed by 7 bases and the J gene end by 5 bases; junction bases not matched to a gene: 10. For the CDR3, the DNA is TGCGCCAGCACCCTGGTCGCAGGGGGCGATCAGCCCCAGCATTTT. Protein sequence: CASTLVAGGDQPQHF.

The chain is built from TRBV7-2 and TRBJ2-1; possible D gene TRBD1, 6 bases. The CDR3 loop spans 15 amino acids. CDR1 is SGHTA and CDR2 is FQGNSA in the germline V gene. The V end lost 2 bases, the J end lost 8 bases, and 16 bases lay between the germline ends. This CDR3 reads CASSLKGDLRDEQFF. CDR3 nucleotide sequence: TGTGCCAGCAGCTTAAAGGGGGACCTTAGGGATGAGCAGTTCTTC.

This chain links TRBV6-5 with TRBJ1-2; TRBD1 might be the D (5 bases). Trimming removed 7 bases at V and 7 bases at J, with 16 bases between. The CDR3 length is 13 residues. CDR1 MNHEY and CDR2 SVGAGI come from the germline V gene. The CDR3 sequence: CASTNPGGVGYTF. DNA of the CDR3: TGTGCCAGCACTAACCCAGGAGGGGTTGGCTACACCTTC.

The CDR3 DNA sequence: TGTGCCAGCAGCTTATTCCAGGCGAGTGAGCAGTTCTTC. Translation gives CASSLFQASEQFF. This chain uses TRBV7-3 with TRBJ2-1; D uncertain. The length of the CDR3 is 13 residues. The V gene lost 2 bases and the J gene lost 9 bases, with 11 bases spanning the gap. CDR1 is SGHTA and CDR2 is FQGTGA in the germline V gene.

This sequence joins TRBV10-1 and TRBJ2-3; TRBD2 agrees at 11 bases. V lost 3 bases and J lost 6; bases outside the gene matches: 5. The CDR3 totals 15 residues. Germline CDR1 is WNHNN and CDR2 is SYGVQD (reference sequence). CDR3 bases: TGCGCCAGCAGTGATTCGGCTAGCGGGAGGGATACGCAGTATTTT. It translates to CASSDSASGRDTQYF.

The CDR3 bases are TGTGCCAGCAGCTTTCGCACAGGGGTCTCTAGGCTAGATGGCTACACCTTC. Its protein is CASSFRTGVSRLDGYTF. The chain links TRBV7-9 to TRBJ1-2; 7 bases align to TRBD1. Losses at the gene ends were 3 bases for V and 6 bases for J; bases not matched to a gene: 16. From germline, CDR1 is SEHNR and CDR2 FQNEAQ (reference sequence). This CDR3 spans 17 amino acids.

The chain recombines TRBV13 with TRBJ2-1; no definite D call. The V gene lost 5 bases and the J gene lost 0 bases, with 14 bases spanning the gap. Germline CDR1 and CDR2: PRHDT and FYEKMQ (reference sequence). There are 16 residues in the CDR3. CDR3 in DNA: TGTGCCAGCAGCCTTCGACGGGCAAGCTCCTACAATGAGCAGTTCTTC. It specifies CASSLRRASSYNEQFF.

The chain is built from TRBV5-6 and TRBJ2-1, with 10 nucleotides matching TRBD1. Germline V CDR1 and CDR2: SGHDT, YYEEEE. J was trimmed by 5 bases and V by 2 bases; bases with no gene match: 4. The CDR3 is 15 residues long. The CDR3: CASSFRDRGHNEQFF. DNA of the CDR3: TGTGCCAGCAGCTTCCGGGACAGGGGACACAATGAGCAGTTCTTC. The full variable domain, completed using reference TRBV5-6 and TRBJ2-1, is DAGVTQSPTHLIKTRGQQVTLRCSPKSGHDTVSWYQQALGQGPQFIFQYYEEEERQRGNFPDRFSGHQFPNYSSELNVNALLLGDSALYLCASSFRDRGHNEQFFGPGTRLTVL.

The chain recombines TRBV30 with TRBJ1-6; D is uncertain. This CDR3 comprises 16 residues. Germline-derived CDR1 and CDR2 are GTSNPN and SVGIG (reference sequence). Trimming removed 0 bases from V and 2 bases from J, with 11 bases in between. The CDR3, as DNA: TGTGCCTGGAGTGTACCGGGCAAGGCCTATAATTCACCCCTCCACTTT. This encodes CAWSVPGKAYNSPLHF. The variable domain in full, with the rest retrieved from reference TRBV30 and TRBJ1-6, is SQTIHQWPATLVQPVGSPLSLECTVEGTSNPNLYWYRQAAGRGLQLLFYSVGIGQISSEVPQNLSASRPQDRQFILSSKKLLLSDSGFYLCAWSVPGKAYNSPLHFGNGTRLTVT.

The chain has TRBV5-6 and TRBJ2-7, with 14 bases that match TRBD2. CDR1 is SGHDT and CDR2 is YYEEEE in the germline V gene. The trim removed 0 bases at V and 3 bases at J, leaving 8 bases unmatched. The CDR3 extends over 18 amino acids. The CDR3 here is CASSLAGLAGGRYYEQYF. CDR3 nucleotides: TGTGCCAGCAGCTTGGCCGGACTAGCGGGAGGTCGGTACTACGAGCAGTACTTC. Drawing the rest from reference TRBV5-6 and TRBJ2-7, the complete variable domain is DAGVTQSPTHLIKTRGQQVTLRCSPKSGHDTVSWYQQALGQGPQFIFQYYEEEERQRGNFPDRFSGHQFPNYSSELNVNALLLGDSALYLCASSLAGLAGGRYYEQYFGPGTRLTVT.